This T cell receptor (beta chain) appears in the sequencing data of a study of cytomegalovirus exposure and HLA in healthy donors. There are 14 residues in the CDR3. CDR1 is SGHRS and CDR2 is YFSETQ in the germline V gene. The V end lost 1 base, the J end lost 7 bases, and 11 bases lay between the germline ends. Broader study findings: Across HLA loci, a later analysis found differing TCR association rates, with DRB1 most and HLA-C fewest.

This clone has only a few counts. Its antigen is undetermined. The primer mix had 60 Vbeta and 13 Jbeta primers. Original data processing: It was a later analysis that counted 83 million or so unique TCR beta chains, of which around 11 million were shared. Assay: immunoSEQ multiplex PCR; the TCRdb copy retains only in-frame clones and omits some. V, J and clone size are taken as reported in that table, and D and trimming were inferred from the DNA itself. This table has about 120,000 clones, around 80% appearing once. The chain couples TRBV5-1 to TRBJ2-2; a weak D match, TRBD2 (6 bases). The specimen sequenced was PBMCs. The sequence was collected from a woman in her thirties or forties in good health and CMV-seropositive. The CDR3, as DNA: TGCGCCAGCAGCTTGAGGCCGGGGGACGGGGAGCTGTTTTTT. Residues: CASSLRPGDGELFF.